Listed here is a single TCR beta chain. This specimen comes from a study of cytomegalovirus exposure and HLA in healthy donors. Primers included in the PCR were 60 Vbeta and 13 Jbeta primers. Profiled with immunoSEQ multiplex PCR; TCRdb holds only in-frame clones, not every one. The profile covers some 130,000 clones, with roughly 78% appearing a single time and around 3.3% taken by the ten largest. The CDR3 length is 15 residues. Looked up from germline, CDR1 is MNHNY and CDR2 is SVGAGI (reference sequence). V shed 5 bases, J shed 7 bases, and the junction held 12 bases outside the gene matches. The sequence was obtained from a male donor in good health and CMV-seronegative. Sequenced sample: PBMCs. The rearrangement links TRBV6-6 to TRBJ2-7; TRBD1 matches 9 bases. The CDR3 sequence is CASSPPGQGGREQYF. In nucleotides, the CDR3 is TGTGCCAGCAGTCCGCCGGGACAGGGAGGTCGGGAGCAGTACTTC.